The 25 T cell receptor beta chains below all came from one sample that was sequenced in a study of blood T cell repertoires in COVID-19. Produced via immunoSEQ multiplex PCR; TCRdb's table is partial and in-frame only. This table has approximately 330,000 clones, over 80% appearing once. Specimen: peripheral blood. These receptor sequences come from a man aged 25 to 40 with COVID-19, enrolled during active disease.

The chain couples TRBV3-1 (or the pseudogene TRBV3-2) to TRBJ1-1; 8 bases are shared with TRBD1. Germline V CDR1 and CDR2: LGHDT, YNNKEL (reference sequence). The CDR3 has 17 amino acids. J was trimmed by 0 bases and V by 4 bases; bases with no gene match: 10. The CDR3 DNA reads TGTGCCAGCAGCCGTGGACAGGGCCCGTCCATGAACACTGAAGCTTTCTTT. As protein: CASSRGQGPSMNTEAFF.

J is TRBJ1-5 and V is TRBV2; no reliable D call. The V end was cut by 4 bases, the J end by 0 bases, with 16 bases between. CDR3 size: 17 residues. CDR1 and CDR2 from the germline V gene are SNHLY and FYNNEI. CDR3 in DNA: TGTGCCAGCAGTGCCGGGGTCGCGCCCTATAGCAATCAGCCCCAGCATTTT. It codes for CASSAGVAPYSNQPQHF.

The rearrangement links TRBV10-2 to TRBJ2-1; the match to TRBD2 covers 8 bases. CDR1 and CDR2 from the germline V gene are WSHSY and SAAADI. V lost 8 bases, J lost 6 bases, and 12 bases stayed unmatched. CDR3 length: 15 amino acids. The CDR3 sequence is CASGIAGPGTNEQFF. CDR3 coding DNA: TGCGCCAGCGGAATAGCGGGACCCGGGACCAATGAGCAGTTCTTC.

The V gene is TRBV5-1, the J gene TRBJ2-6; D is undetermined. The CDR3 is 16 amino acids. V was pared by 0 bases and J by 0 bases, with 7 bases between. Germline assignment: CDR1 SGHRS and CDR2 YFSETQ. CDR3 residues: CASSLAVSSGANVLTF. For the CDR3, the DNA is TGCGCCAGCAGCTTGGCCGTTAGCTCTGGGGCCAACGTCCTGACTTTC.

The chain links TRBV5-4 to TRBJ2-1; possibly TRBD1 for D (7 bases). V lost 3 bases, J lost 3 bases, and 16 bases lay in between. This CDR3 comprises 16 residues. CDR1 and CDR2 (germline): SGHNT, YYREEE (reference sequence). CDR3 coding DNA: TGTGCCAGCAGCTCCCCAGGGGGGCGGGGCTACAATGAGCAGTTCTTC. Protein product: CASSSPGGRGYNEQFF. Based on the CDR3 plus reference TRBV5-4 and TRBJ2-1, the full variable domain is ETGVTQSPTHLIKTRGQQVTLRCSSQSGHNTVSWYQQALGQGPQFIFQYYREEENGRGNFPPRFSGLQFPNYSSELNVNALELDDSALYLCASSSPGGRGYNEQFFGPGTRLTVL.

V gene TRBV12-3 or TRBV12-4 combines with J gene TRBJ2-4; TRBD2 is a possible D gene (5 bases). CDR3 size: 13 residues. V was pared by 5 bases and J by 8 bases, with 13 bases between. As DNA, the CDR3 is TGTGCCAGCAGTCCCCGACGGGGTGACATTCAGTACTTC. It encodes CASSPRRGDIQYF.

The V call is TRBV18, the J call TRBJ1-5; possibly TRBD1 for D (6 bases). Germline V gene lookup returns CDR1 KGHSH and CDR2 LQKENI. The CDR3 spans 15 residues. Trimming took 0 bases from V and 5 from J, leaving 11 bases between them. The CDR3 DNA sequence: TGTGCCAGCTCACCACCGACGGCAGGGGATCAGCCCCAGCATTTT. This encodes CASSPPTAGDQPQHF.

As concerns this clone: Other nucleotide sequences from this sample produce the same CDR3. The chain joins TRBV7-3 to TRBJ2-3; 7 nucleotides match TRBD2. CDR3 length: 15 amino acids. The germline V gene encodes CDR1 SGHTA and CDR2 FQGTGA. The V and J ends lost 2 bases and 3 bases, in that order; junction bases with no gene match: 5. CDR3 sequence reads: CASSLAGVGTDTQYF. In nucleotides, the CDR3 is TGTGCCAGCAGCTTAGCGGGAGTGGGAACAGATACGCAGTATTTT.

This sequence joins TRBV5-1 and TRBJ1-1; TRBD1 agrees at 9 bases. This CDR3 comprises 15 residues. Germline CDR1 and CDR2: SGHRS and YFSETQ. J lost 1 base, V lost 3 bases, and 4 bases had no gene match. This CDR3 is CASSSDRGRNTEAFF. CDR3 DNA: TGCGCCAGCAGCTCGGACAGGGGACGGAACACTGAAGCTTTCTTT.

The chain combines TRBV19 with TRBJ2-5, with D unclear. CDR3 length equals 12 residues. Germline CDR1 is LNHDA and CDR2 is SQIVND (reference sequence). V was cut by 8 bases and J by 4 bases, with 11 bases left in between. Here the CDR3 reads CASSWPGETQYF. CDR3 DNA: TGTGCCAGTTCGTGGCCAGGAGAGACCCAGTACTTC. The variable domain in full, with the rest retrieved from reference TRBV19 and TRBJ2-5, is DGGITQSPKYLFRKEGQNVTLSCEQNLNHDAMYWYRQDPGQGLRLIYYSQIVNDFQKGDIAEGYSVSREKKESFPLTVTSAQKNPTAFYLCASSWPGETQYFGPGTRLLVL.

The CDR3 nucleotides are TGTGCCAGCAGCCCAACCCAGGGGGCAATGTATTCTAACTATGGCTACACCTTC. The encoded protein is CASSPTQGAMYSNYGYTF. The chain combines TRBV16 with TRBJ1-2; 8 bases are shared with TRBD1. V shed 4 bases, J shed 0 bases, and the junction held 13 bases outside the gene matches. The CDR3 consists of 18 residues. Per the germline V gene, CDR1 is KGHSY and CDR2 is FQNENV. Full variable domain (outside the CDR3, taken from reference TRBV16 and TRBJ1-2): GEEVAQTPKHLVRGEGQKAKLYCAPIKGHSYVFWYQQVLKNEFKFLISFQNENVFDETGMPKERFSAKCLPNSPCSLEIQATKLEDSAVYFCASSPTQGAMYSNYGYTFGSGTRLTVV.

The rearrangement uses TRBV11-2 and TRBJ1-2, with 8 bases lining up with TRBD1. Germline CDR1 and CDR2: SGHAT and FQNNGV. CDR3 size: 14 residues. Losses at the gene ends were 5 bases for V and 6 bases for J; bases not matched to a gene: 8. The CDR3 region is CASSQAGGADGYTF. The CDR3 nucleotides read TGTGCCAGCAGCCAAGCAGGGGGCGCGGATGGCTACACCTTC.

In nucleotides, the CDR3 is TGTGCCAGTAGTATAAGGGCGGGAGGGTCCTACAATGAGCAGTTCTTC. Protein sequence: CASSIRAGGSYNEQFF. J is TRBJ2-1 and V is TRBV19, with 9 bases aligning to TRBD2. Trimming took 2 bases from V and 1 from J; bases not matched to a gene: 3. Per germline, CDR1 LNHDA and CDR2 SQIVND (reference sequence). The CDR3 loop spans 16 amino acids.

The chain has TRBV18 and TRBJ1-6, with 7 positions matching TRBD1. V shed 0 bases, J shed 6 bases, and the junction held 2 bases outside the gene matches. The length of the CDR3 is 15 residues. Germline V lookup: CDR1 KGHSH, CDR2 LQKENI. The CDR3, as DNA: TGTGCCAGCTCACCACCGGCAGGGGGTAATTCACCCCTCCACTTT. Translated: CASSPPAGGNSPLHF. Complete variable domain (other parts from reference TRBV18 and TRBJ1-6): NAGVMQNPRHLVRRRGQEARLRCSPMKGHSHVYWYRQLPEEGLKFMVYLQKENIIDESGMPKERFSAEFPKEGPSILRIQQVVRGDSAAYFCASSPPAGGNSPLHFGNGTRLTVT.

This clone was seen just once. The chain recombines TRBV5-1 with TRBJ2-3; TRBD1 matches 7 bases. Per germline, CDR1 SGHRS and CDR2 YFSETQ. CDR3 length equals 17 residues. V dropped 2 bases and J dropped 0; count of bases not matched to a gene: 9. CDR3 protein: CASSFTGQSLSTDTQYF. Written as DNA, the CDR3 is TGCGCCAGCAGCTTTACGGGACAGAGTCTTAGCACAGATACGCAGTATTTT.

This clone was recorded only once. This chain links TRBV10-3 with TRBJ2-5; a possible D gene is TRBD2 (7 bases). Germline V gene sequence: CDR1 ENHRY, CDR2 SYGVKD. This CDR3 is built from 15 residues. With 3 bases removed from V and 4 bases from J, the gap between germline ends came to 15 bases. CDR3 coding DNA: TGTGCCATCAGTGAAGGTAGAGGGGGGGGAGAGACCCAGTACTTC. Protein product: CAISEGRGGGETQYF.

The CDR3 sequence: CASSRTGQIGDYGYTF. For the CDR3, the DNA is TGTGCCAGCAGCAGAACGGGACAGATCGGTGACTATGGCTACACCTTC. This chain connects TRBV7-8 to TRBJ1-2; 7 bases map to TRBD1. The CDR3 loop spans 16 amino acids. The V segment lost 5 bases and the J segment 3 bases; nucleotides outside the gene matches: 12. Per the germline V gene, CDR1 is SGHVS and CDR2 is FQNEAQ.

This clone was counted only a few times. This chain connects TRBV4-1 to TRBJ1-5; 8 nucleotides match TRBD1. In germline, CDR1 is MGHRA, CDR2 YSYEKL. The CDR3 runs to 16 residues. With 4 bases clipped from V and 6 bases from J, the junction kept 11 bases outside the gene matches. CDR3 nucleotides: TGCGCCAGCAGCCCCCTCCTTACAGGGGGAAGTCAGCCCCAGCATTTT. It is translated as CASSPLLTGGSQPQHF.

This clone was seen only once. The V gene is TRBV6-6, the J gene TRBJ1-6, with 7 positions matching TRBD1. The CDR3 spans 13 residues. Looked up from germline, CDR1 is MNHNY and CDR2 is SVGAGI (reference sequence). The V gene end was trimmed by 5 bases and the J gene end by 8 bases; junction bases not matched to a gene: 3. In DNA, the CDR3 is TGTGCCAGCAGTAGACAGGGTTATTCACCCCTCCACTTT. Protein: CASSRQGYSPLHF.

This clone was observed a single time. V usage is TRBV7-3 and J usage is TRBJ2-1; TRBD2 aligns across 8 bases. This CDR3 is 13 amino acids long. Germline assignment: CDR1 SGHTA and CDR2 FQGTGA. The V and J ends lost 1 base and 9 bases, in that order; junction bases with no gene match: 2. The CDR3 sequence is CASSLKSGGEQFF. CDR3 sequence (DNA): TGTGCCAGCAGCTTAAAGAGCGGGGGTGAGCAGTTCTTC.

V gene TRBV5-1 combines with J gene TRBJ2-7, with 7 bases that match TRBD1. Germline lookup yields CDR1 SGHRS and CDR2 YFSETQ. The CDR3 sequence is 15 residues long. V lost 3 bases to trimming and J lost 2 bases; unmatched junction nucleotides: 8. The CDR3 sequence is CASSSNRDSTYEQYF. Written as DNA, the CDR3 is TGCGCCAGCAGCTCAAACCGGGACAGTACCTACGAGCAGTACTTC.

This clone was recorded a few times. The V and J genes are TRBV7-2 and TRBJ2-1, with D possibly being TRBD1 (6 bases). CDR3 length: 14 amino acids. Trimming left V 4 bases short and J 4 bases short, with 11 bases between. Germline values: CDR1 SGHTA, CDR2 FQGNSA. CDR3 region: CASSSAGQYNEQFF. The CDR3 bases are TGTGCCAGCAGCTCCGCCGGACAGTACAATGAGCAGTTCTTC.

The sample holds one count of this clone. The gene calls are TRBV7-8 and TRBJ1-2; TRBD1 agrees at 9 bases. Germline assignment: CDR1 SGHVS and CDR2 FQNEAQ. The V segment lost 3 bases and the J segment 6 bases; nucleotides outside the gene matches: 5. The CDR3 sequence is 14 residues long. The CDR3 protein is CASSFWGQGHGYTF. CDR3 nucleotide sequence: TGTGCCAGCAGCTTCTGGGGACAGGGCCATGGCTACACCTTC. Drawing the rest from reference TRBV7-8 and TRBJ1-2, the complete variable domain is GAGVSQSPRYKVAKRGQDVALRCDPISGHVSLFWYQQALGQGPEFLTYFQNEAQLDKSGLPSDRFFAERPEGSVSTLKIQRTQQEDSAVYLCASSFWGQGHGYTFGSGTRLTVV.

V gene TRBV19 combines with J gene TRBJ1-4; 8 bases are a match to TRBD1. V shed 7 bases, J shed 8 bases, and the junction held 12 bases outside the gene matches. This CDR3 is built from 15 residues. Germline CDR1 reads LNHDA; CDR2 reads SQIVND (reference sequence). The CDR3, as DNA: TGTGCCAGTACGCCTAAGACAGGGGAAATGGAAAAACTGTTTTTT. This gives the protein CASTPKTGEMEKLFF.

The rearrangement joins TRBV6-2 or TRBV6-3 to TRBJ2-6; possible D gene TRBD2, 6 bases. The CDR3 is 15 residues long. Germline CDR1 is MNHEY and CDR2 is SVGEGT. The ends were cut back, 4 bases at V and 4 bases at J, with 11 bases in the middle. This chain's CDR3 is CASSSGGTGANVLTF. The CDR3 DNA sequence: TGTGCCAGCAGTTCCGGGGGTACCGGGGCCAACGTCCTGACTTTC.